The clone carrying this T cell receptor beta chain has just one count. The sample comes from a study of PD-1 blockade in classical Hodgkin lymphoma. The time point denotes: newly diagnosed, previously untreated cHL patient sample. Purification of CD4+ T cells from thawed PBMCs was performed via magnetic negative selection. CDR1 is GTSNPN, CDR2 SVGIG, per germline (reference sequence). The CDR3 has 13 amino acids. V was cut by 5 bases and J by 0 bases, with 7 bases left in between. The protocol was immunoSEQ multiplex PCR, while the TCRdb copy is restricted to in-frame clones and leaves out a portion. The sample carries around 16,000 clones, 92% recorded once.

This clonotype was sampled from a human donor with classical Hodgkin lymphoma. The V gene is TRBV30, the J gene TRBJ2-2, with a possible D match to TRBD1 (5 bases). Sequencing used CD4+ T cells from blood. The CDR3 is CAWGAANTGELFF. CDR3 DNA: TGTGCCTGGGGGGCAGCGAACACCGGGGAGCTGTTTTTT. The complete variable domain, with remaining parts taken from reference TRBV30 and TRBJ2-2, reads SQTIHQWPATLVQPVGSPLSLECTVEGTSNPNLYWYRQAAGRGLQLLFYSVGIGQISSEVPQNLSASRPQDRQFILSSKKLLLSDSGFYLCAWGAANTGELFFGEGSRLTVL.